This TCR beta chain was obtained from a study of OX40 agonist ivuxolimab in advanced cancers. Study details: The drug used for patients, ivuxolimab, was an agonistic anti-OX40 (CD134) antibody. At 0.01 to 10 mg/kg, ivuxolimab was administered intravenously to patients every 2 weeks. Findings and limits, study-wide: Relatively little clonal expansion, among the lowest observed, appeared in partial responders at 0.1-3.0 mg/kg.

In the case of this clone: Its specificity is not known.

A history of autoimmune disease or systemic immunosuppression excluded patients. Assay: immunoSEQ multiplex PCR; the TCRdb copy retains only in-frame clones and omits some. The repertoire holds tens of thousands of clones, with 92% as singletons. The receptor's source is an adult with an advanced solid tumor such as melanoma, head and neck, liver or kidney cancer. The source material was CD4+ or CD8+ T cells sorted from blood, sampled in a trial of the OX40 agonist ivuxolimab.

CDR3 sequence: CAISESEGWGETQYF. CDR3 nucleotide sequence: TGTGCCATCAGTGAGTCGGAGGGTTGGGGAGAGACCCAGTACTTC. The chain carries TRBV10-3 and TRBJ2-5; D is perhaps TRBD2 (6 bases). The CDR3 has 15 amino acids. Germline CDR1 and CDR2: ENHRY and SYGVKD. V was cut by 0 bases and J by 4 bases, with 12 bases left in between.